These 32 T cell receptor beta chains originate from one sample sequenced in a study of T cell repertoires in cytomegalovirus infection. TCRdb called the reads again in MiXCR, with one record for every CDR3 protein. The sample has approximately 500,000 distinct CDR3 sequences; approximately 17% are singletons. Sequencing used CD8+ T cells from PBMCs. These receptors were taken from a human donor in good health (CMV status not recorded). Some clones in this sample may be carry-over from other donors' samples.

This chain connects TRBV12-5 to TRBJ2-2; weak D call: TRBD1 (6 bases). Trimming stripped 6 bases from V and 8 bases from J, with 13 bases between. CDR1 is LGHNT, CDR2 FRNRAP, per germline. The CDR3 sequence is 13 residues long. CDR3: CASGRGQLGELFF. The CDR3, as DNA: TGTGCTAGTGGCCGCGGACAGTTAGGGGAGCTGTTTTTT. The whole variable domain, filled in from reference TRBV12-5 and TRBJ2-2, reads DARVTQTPRHKVTEMGQEVTMRCQPILGHNTVFWYRQTMMQGLELLAYFRNRAPLDDSGMPKDRFSAEMPDATLATLKIQPSEPRDSAVYFCASGRGQLGELFFGEGSRLTVL.

This clonotype has just a few counts. The chain links TRBV5-5 to TRBJ2-1, with D maybe TRBD2 (7 bases). The CDR3 contains 17 residues. Germline V gene data show CDR1 as SGHKS and CDR2 as YYEKEE (reference sequence). Trimming shortened V by 0 bases and J by 5 bases, and 18 bases separated the two germline ends. The CDR3 sequence: CASSLGAGGPRDNEQFF. The CDR3 DNA follows: TGTGCCAGCAGCTTGGGGGCCGGGGGGCCCAGGGACAATGAGCAGTTCTTC.

Ten or more counts support this clonotype. The chain carries TRBV11-2 and TRBJ1-2, with no clear D. The CDR3 has 13 amino acids. Germline CDR1 SGHAT, CDR2 FQNNGV. Trimming took 1 base from V and 8 from J, leaving 11 bases between them. DNA for the CDR3: TGTGCCAGCAGCTTAGCCGGGGAGGAGGGCTACACCTTC. Translating gives CASSLAGEEGYTF.

There are a few counts of this clonotype. The chain combines TRBV19 with TRBJ1-4; the match to TRBD1 covers 7 bases. The CDR3 is 17 amino acids. V lost 6 bases to trimming and J lost 4 bases; unmatched junction nucleotides: 14. The germline V gene has CDR1 LNHDA and CDR2 SQIVND (reference sequence). CDR3 in amino acids: CASRRRGQTFGNEKLFF. CDR3 bases: TGTGCCAGTAGGAGGAGGGGACAGACCTTTGGTAATGAAAAACTGTTTTTT.

The rearrangement joins TRBV6-2 or TRBV6-3 to TRBJ1-1, with D perhaps matching TRBD1 (6 bases). V shed 3 bases and J shed 5 bases, with 13 bases lying between them. This CDR3 has 14 residues. Germline loops: CDR1 MNHEY, CDR2 SVGEGT. The CDR3 sequence: CASSYWGARTEAFF. CDR3 sequence (DNA): TGTGCCAGCAGTTATTGGGGGGCAAGGACTGAAGCTTTCTTT.

The sample holds a few counts of this clonotype. The V gene is TRBV11-2, the J gene TRBJ1-4; the D gene is possibly TRBD1 (5 bases). This CDR3 region has 18 residues. Germline loops: CDR1 SGHAT, CDR2 FQNNGV. V was shortened by 1 base and J by 2 bases, with 17 bases between the two germline ends. For the CDR3, the DNA is TGTGCCAGCAGCTTAGGGATCAGGGTTTCTGGGACTAATGAAAAACTGTTTTTT. This sequence encodes CASSLGIRVSGTNEKLFF.

This clonotype was counted a few times. The rearrangement uses TRBV20-1 and TRBJ2-1; 14 nucleotides line up with TRBD2. The CDR3 loop spans 21 amino acids. The germline V gene encodes CDR1 DFQATT and CDR2 SNEGSKA (reference sequence). V trimming: 0 bases; J trimming: 5 bases; junction bases outside the gene matches: 18. The CDR3 nucleotides are TGCAGTGCTAGAGATGGACTAGGACTAGCGGGAGGAATTCGTTTGGACAATGAGCAGTTCTTC. Protein sequence: CSARDGLGLAGGIRLDNEQFF.

The genes are TRBV27 and TRBJ2-3; D call uncertain. CDR1 is MNHEY and CDR2 is SMNVEV in the germline V gene (reference sequence). The CDR3 is 15 residues long. With 8 bases removed from V and 0 bases from J, the gap between germline ends came to 15 bases. The chain's CDR3 is CASGEQWGSTDTQYF. DNA of the CDR3: TGTGCCAGCGGAGAACAGTGGGGAAGCACAGATACGCAGTATTTT.

Worth noting for this clonotype: Just one base apart from a much larger clone, this may be a read error. V usage is TRBV14 and J usage is TRBJ2-1; TRBD2 agrees at 10 bases. This CDR3 has 15 amino acids. Germline CDR1 is SGHDN and CDR2 is FVKESK. The CDR3: CARSPREREGREQFF. CDR3 nucleotide sequence: TGTGCCAGAAGCCCTCGGGAGCGGGAGGGCCGCGAGCAGTTCTTC.

This clonotype showed up many times. This chain links TRBV7-6 with TRBJ2-1, with TRBD2 identical over 9 bases. CDR3 length: 15 residues. From germline, CDR1 is SGHVS and CDR2 FNYEAQ. Trimming removed 4 bases from V and 5 bases from J; junction bases left unmatched: 6. CDR3 sequence (DNA): TGTGCCAGCAGCTCATATACTAGCGGGCACAATGAGCAGTTCTTC. Protein: CASSSYTSGHNEQFF.

Comment on this clonotype: The final CDR3 position lacks the conserved phenylalanine or tryptophan, pointing to a likely read error. The V call is TRBV29-1, the J call TRBJ1-1, with D perhaps matching TRBD1 (5 bases). V shed 6 bases and J shed 7 bases, with 12 bases lying between them. The germline gives CDR1 SQVTM, CDR2 ANQGSEA. The CDR3 spans 11 residues. CDR3: CSVVWGLEAFL. The CDR3 DNA follows: TGCAGCGTAGTCTGGGGCCTTGAAGCTTTCTTA.

This clonotype was observed many times. The genes are TRBV6-1 and TRBJ1-2, with 9 bases fitting TRBD1. CDR3 length equals 13 residues. Losses at the gene ends were 8 bases for V and 4 bases for J; bases not matched to a gene: 5. CDR1 and CDR2 from the germline V gene are MNHNS and SASEGT. The DNA of the CDR3 is TGTGCCAGCCTTGGACAGGGGACCTATGGCTACACCTTC. This encodes CASLGQGTYGYTF.

With regard to this clonotype: A much larger clone is a single base away; this may be a read error. The chain carries TRBV11-2 and TRBJ2-1; a possible D gene is TRBD2 (5 bases). V was cut by 3 bases and J by 6 bases, with 12 bases left in between. Germline-derived CDR1 and CDR2 are SGHAT and FQNNGV. This CDR3 has 14 residues. The CDR3 here is CASSFTSRGNEQFF. CDR3 DNA sequence: TGTGCCAGCAGCTTCACCAGTCGGGGCAATGAGCAGTTCTTC.

The chain carries TRBV27 and TRBJ1-4; D possibly corresponds to TRBD1 (5 bases). With 2 bases removed from V and 4 bases from J, the gap between germline ends came to 11 bases. Germline loops: CDR1 MNHEY, CDR2 SMNVEV (reference sequence). The CDR3 is 15 amino acids. DNA of the CDR3: TGTGCCAGCAGTTTACCAGGGTTCAATAATGAAAAACTGTTTTTT. Protein product: CASSLPGFNNEKLFF. Full variable domain (outside the CDR3, taken from reference TRBV27 and TRBJ1-4): EAQVTQNPRYLITVTGKKLTVTCSQNMNHEYMSWYRQDPGLGLRQIYYSMNVEVTDKGDVPEGYKVSRKEKRNFPLILESPSPNQTSLYFCASSLPGFNNEKLFFGSGTQLSVL.

This clonotype was recorded many times. The gene calls are TRBV12-3 or TRBV12-4 and TRBJ1-1; a possible D gene is TRBD1 (5 bases). V lost 5 bases and J 5 bases, leaving 21 bases between the germline ends. The CDR3 has 16 residues. Here the CDR3 DNA reads TGTGCCAGCAGTCCCCTATCGGGGAGGGGTTGGACTGAAGCTTTCTTT. As protein: CASSPLSGRGWTEAFF.

About this clonotype itself: A single base separates this from a much larger clone, so it may be a read error. The chain links TRBV6-1 to TRBJ2-7; D is possibly TRBD1 or TRBD2 (5 bases each). This CDR3 has 14 amino acids. The V end was cut by 3 bases, the J end by 4 bases, with 13 bases between. Germline V gives CDR1 MNHNS, CDR2 SASEGT. CDR3 in amino acids: CASSEKGRLYEQYF. DNA for the CDR3: TGTGCCAGCAGTGAGAAGGGGAGACTGTACGAGCAGTACTTC.

At least ten counts were recorded for this clonotype. A read error may produce the germline difference seen at one junction end. This CDR3 reads CASSLGDRRRF. In DNA form, the CDR3 reads TGTGCCAGCAGCTTAGGAGACCGCAGGCGTTTT. The rearrangement uses TRBV7-9 and TRBJ2-3; D remains unclear. Germline V gene lookup returns CDR1 SEHNR and CDR2 FQNEAQ (reference sequence). The CDR3 contains 11 residues.

This clonotype appeared a few times. The V gene is TRBV20-1, the J gene TRBJ2-7; 9 bases match TRBD2. This CDR3 contains 15 residues. Trimming took 2 bases from V and 2 from J; bases not matched to a gene: 7. Germline CDR1 reads DFQATT; CDR2 reads SNEGSKA (reference sequence). CDR3 sequence reads: CSARPPLAGPYEQYF. The CDR3 DNA reads as TGCAGTGCTAGACCACCCCTAGCGGGGCCCTACGAGCAGTACTTC.

In its sample, this clonotype was seen many times. This chain joins TRBV25-1 and TRBJ2-5, with 7 bases aligning to TRBD1. Germline V gene data show CDR1 as MGHDK and CDR2 as SYGVNS. The V segment lost 5 bases and the J segment 5 bases; nucleotides outside the gene matches: 5. The CDR3 runs 13 residues. The DNA for the CDR3 is TGTGCCAGCAGTAAAGACAGGGTTGAGACCCAGTACTTC. Translated, it gives CASSKDRVETQYF.

This clonotype was counted at least ten times. The CDR3 loop is CASSYQGTSLETQYF. The CDR3 DNA reads as TGTGCCAGCAGTTACCAAGGGACTAGTCTAGAGACCCAGTACTTC. The rearrangement uses TRBV6-5 and TRBJ2-5; TRBD2 matches at 8 bases. The germline V gene encodes CDR1 MNHEY and CDR2 SVGAGI. Trimming removed 2 bases from V and 4 bases from J; junction bases left unmatched: 6. The CDR3 contains 15 residues.

This clonotype showed up just a few times. J is TRBJ2-1 and V is TRBV29-1; TRBD2 aligns across 11 bases. CDR1 is SQVTM and CDR2 is ANQGSEA in the germline V gene. After removal of 4 bases from V and 4 bases from J, the junction contained 3 bases not matched to a gene. This CDR3 is 14 amino acids long. CDR3 in DNA: TGCAGCGTTGGGGGGACTAGCGGTTACAATGAGCAGTTCTTC. Its translation: CSVGGTSGYNEQFF.

This clonotype was counted ten times or more. The chain combines TRBV7-9 with TRBJ1-6, with unresolved D. Germline assignment: CDR1 SEHNR and CDR2 FQNEAQ (reference sequence). V shed 4 bases and J shed 13 bases, with 11 bases lying between them. The CDR3 contains 12 residues. CDR3 in amino acids: CASSSPPFPLHF. DNA for the CDR3: TGTGCCAGCAGCTCCCCCCCCTTCCCCCTCCACTTT.

V and J are TRBV27 and TRBJ2-1; the match to TRBD2 covers 11 bases. J was trimmed by 1 base and V by 0 bases; bases with no gene match: 8. The CDR3 contains 19 residues. Looked up from germline, CDR1 is MNHEY and CDR2 is SMNVEV (reference sequence). CDR3: CASSLSGLAGGGSYNEQFF. DNA for the CDR3: TGTGCCAGCAGTTTATCGGGTCTAGCGGGGGGCGGGTCCTACAATGAGCAGTTCTTC.

This clonotype showed up just a few times. This sequence joins TRBV3-1 and TRBJ2-7; D gene uncertain. V was shortened by 4 bases and J by 1 base, with 23 bases between the two germline ends. CDR3 length: 18 amino acids. The germline V gene encodes CDR1 LGHDT and CDR2 YNNKEL (reference sequence). The CDR3 is CASSPYLPGREGSYEQYF. DNA for the CDR3: TGTGCCAGCAGCCCCTACCTCCCTGGACGAGAAGGATCCTACGAGCAGTACTTC.

The sample holds a few counts of this clonotype. V usage is TRBV5-1 and J usage is TRBJ2-2; D is unclear. Germline V gene lookup returns CDR1 SGHRS and CDR2 YFSETQ. V was trimmed by 2 bases and J by 0 bases, leaving 8 bases between them. The CDR3 is 15 residues long. The CDR3 loop reads CASSLSRPNTGELFF. CDR3 nucleotide sequence: TGCGCCAGCAGCTTAAGTCGTCCGAACACCGGGGAGCTGTTTTTT.

This chain uses TRBV9 with TRBJ2-5; a possible D gene is TRBD2 (6 bases). The germline V and J ends were trimmed by 4 bases and 5 bases, with 18 bases remaining between them. In germline, CDR1 is SGDLS, CDR2 YYNGEE. The CDR3 totals 15 residues. The CDR3 sequence: CASSIGGGRGETQYF. The CDR3 DNA is TGTGCCAGCAGCATAGGTGGCGGTCGGGGGGAGACCCAGTACTTC.

The chain links TRBV2 to TRBJ2-1; D is unclear. V lost 8 bases and J lost 10, with 15 bases in between. The CDR3 is 12 amino acids. Germline V gene sequence: CDR1 SNHLY, CDR2 FYNNEI. As DNA, the CDR3 is TGTGCCAGCGGCCCTCCTAACCTGGAGCAGTTCTTC. This encodes CASGPPNLEQFF.

CDR3 bases: TGTGCCAGCAGCTTGGGACAGGGGCGTGAAGCTTTCTTT. Amino acid sequence: CASSLGQGREAFF. The chain recombines TRBV13 with TRBJ1-1; TRBD1 agrees at 10 bases. The V and J ends lost 3 bases and 7 bases, in that order; junction bases with no gene match: 2. Looked up from germline, CDR1 is PRHDT and CDR2 is FYEKMQ (reference sequence). The CDR3 sequence is 13 residues long.

This clonotype was recorded at least ten times. The CDR3 spells CASSLVQGRTSGRVYEQYF. The DNA of the CDR3 is TGTGCCAGCAGTTTGGTACAGGGTAGGACTAGCGGGAGAGTCTACGAGCAGTACTTC. V is TRBV28 and J is TRBJ2-7; 13 bases agree with TRBD2. Losses at the gene ends were 3 bases for V and 3 bases for J; bases not matched to a gene: 14. This CDR3 spans 19 amino acids. Germline values: CDR1 MDHEN, CDR2 SYDVKM.

A few counts support this clonotype. The chain joins TRBV15 to TRBJ1-5; D is unclear. The CDR3 sequence is 15 residues long. Germline V gene data show CDR1 as LNHNV and CDR2 as YYDKDF (reference sequence). V shed 0 bases and J shed 0 bases, with 6 bases lying between them. DNA of the CDR3: TGTGCCACCAGCAGAGAAGGGTATAGCAATCAGCCCCAGCATTTT. This gives the protein CATSREGYSNQPQHF.

This clonotype was picked up many times. The chain has TRBV7-9 and TRBJ1-5; TRBD1 matches at 7 bases. Germline CDR1 is SEHNR and CDR2 is FQNEAQ (reference sequence). The CDR3 consists of 14 residues. The V and J ends lost 5 bases and 6 bases, in that order; junction bases with no gene match: 7. The CDR3 loop reads CASSDTGEGQPQHF. In DNA, the CDR3 is TGTGCCAGCAGCGATACAGGGGAGGGTCAGCCCCAGCATTTT.

In this sample, this clonotype turned up many times. The chain links TRBV28 to TRBJ2-7; 7 nucleotides match TRBD2. There are 16 residues in the CDR3. V dropped 5 bases and J dropped 2; count of bases not matched to a gene: 12. Germline loops: CDR1 MDHEN, CDR2 SYDVKM. Here the CDR3 DNA reads TGTGCCAGCAGTCCGGATATTGAGCGGGATACCTACGAGCAGTACTTC. Its translation is CASSPDIERDTYEQYF. Looking up the rest from reference TRBV28 and TRBJ2-7 gives the full variable domain: DVKVTQSSRYLVKRTGEKVFLECVQDMDHENMFWYRQDPGLGLRLIYFSYDVKMKEKGDIPEGYSVSREKKERFSLILESASTNQTSMYLCASSPDIERDTYEQYFGPGTRLTVT.